This TCR beta chain was observed in a study of blood T cell repertoires in COVID-19. The wider study: COVID-19 samples, acute and convalescent, were from the United States, Italy and Spain.

This clone has just a few counts. V lost 6 bases to trimming and J lost 6 bases, with 12 bases between them. The germline CDR1 and CDR2 sequences are MDHEN and SYDVKM. There are 12 residues in the CDR3. Sequenced by immunoSEQ multiplex PCR; TCRdb stores in-frame clones only, minus some. Of about 120,000 clones in the sample, 70% to 90% were seen once. This chain links TRBV28 with TRBJ2-7; tentatively, D is TRBD2 (5 bases). The receptor's source is a man between 60 and 75 years old with acute or convalescent COVID-19. Specimen: peripheral blood. CDR3 nucleotide sequence: TGTGCCAGCAGCCCGGGGTGGGGCGAGCAGTACTTC. Translating it yields CASSPGWGEQYF.